This passage covers 19 T cell receptor beta chains from one sample sequenced in a study of cytomegalovirus exposure and HLA in healthy donors. The primer mix had 60 Vbeta and 13 Jbeta primers. Profiling relied on immunoSEQ multiplex PCR, and the TCRdb table lists in-frame clones only, not all of them. Of some 190,000 clones listed, under 80% were seen once; the top ten hold under 3%. What was sequenced was PBMCs. These receptors originate from a young woman in good health and CMV-seropositive.

The chain carries TRBV7-9 and TRBJ2-1; 9 bases map to TRBD1. The CDR3 sequence is 15 residues long. The ends lost 1 base at V and 6 bases at J; junction bases unmatched: 4. Germline V gene sequence: CDR1 SEHNR, CDR2 FQNEAQ (reference sequence). The CDR3 DNA is TGTGCCAGCAGCTTAGGGGACAGGGAACGCAATGAGCAGTTCTTC. It yields the protein CASSLGDRERNEQFF. The full variable domain, completed using reference TRBV7-9 and TRBJ2-1, is DTGVSQNPRHKITKRGQNVTFRCDPISEHNRLYWYRQTLGQGPEFLTYFQNEAQLEKSRLLSDRFSAERPKGSFSTLEIQRTEQGDSAMYLCASSLGDRERNEQFFGPGTRLTVL.

This rearrangement joins TRBV13 to TRBJ2-7; unclear D gene. The CDR3 has 12 amino acids. From germline, CDR1 is PRHDT and CDR2 FYEKMQ (reference sequence). V shed 6 bases and J shed 2 bases, with 8 bases lying between them. The CDR3 DNA follows: TGTGCCAGCAGAGTAGAGCCCTACGAGCAGTACTTC. It is translated as CASRVEPYEQYF.

The V gene is TRBV7-9, the J gene TRBJ1-1; no clear D gene. This CDR3 region has 13 residues. Germline lookup yields CDR1 SEHNR and CDR2 FQNEAQ (reference sequence). The V end was cut by 4 bases, the J end by 3 bases, with 9 bases between. CDR3 in amino acids: CASSSLLDTEAFF. DNA of the CDR3: TGTGCCAGCAGCTCACTGCTGGACACTGAAGCTTTCTTT.

The V gene is TRBV6-4, the J gene TRBJ1-5; TRBD1 matches 10 bases. The germline V gene encodes CDR1 MRHNA and CDR2 SNTAGT. The CDR3 runs 15 residues. V trimming: 3 bases; J trimming: 5 bases; junction bases outside the gene matches: 4. This CDR3 reads CASSETGQGHQPQHF. Written as DNA, the CDR3 is TGTGCCAGCAGTGAAACGGGACAGGGGCATCAGCCCCAGCATTTT.

The genes are TRBV2 and TRBJ2-2; 8 bases agree with TRBD2. The V gene's germline CDR1 is SNHLY and CDR2 FYNNEI. The CDR3 extends over 17 amino acids. Trimming at V came to 4 bases and at J to 1 base, leaving 8 bases not matched to a gene. This CDR3 reads CASSVRTAGGNTGELFF. CDR3 DNA sequence: TGTGCCAGCAGTGTACGTACGGCGGGGGGGAACACCGGGGAGCTGTTTTTT.

This chain joins TRBV6-1 and TRBJ1-2; TRBD1 is a possible D gene (5 bases). Trimming left V 4 bases short and J 1 base short, with 13 bases between. CDR3 size: 15 residues. Per the germline V gene, CDR1 is MNHNS and CDR2 is SASEGT. The CDR3 DNA is TGTGCCAGCAGTGCTCAACAGGACGGTAACTATGGCTACACCTTC. It specifies CASSAQQDGNYGYTF.

The chain couples TRBV6-5 to TRBJ1-5; D gene unclear. CDR3 length: 13 amino acids. Per germline, CDR1 MNHEY and CDR2 SVGAGI. The germline V and J ends were trimmed by 6 bases and 4 bases, with 10 bases remaining between them. The CDR3 sequence: CASRITWNQPQHF. Here the CDR3 DNA reads TGTGCCAGCAGGATCACATGGAATCAGCCCCAGCATTTT.

This chain links TRBV4-3 with TRBJ2-1; 9 bases fit TRBD1. J was trimmed by 4 bases and V by 0 bases; bases with no gene match: 4. This CDR3 has 16 residues. The V gene's germline CDR1 is LGHNA and CDR2 YSLEER. DNA for the CDR3: TGCGCCAGCAGCCAAGAAATGGGGACAGGGTACAATGAGCAGTTCTTC. This gives the protein CASSQEMGTGYNEQFF.

The rearrangement links TRBV11-3 to TRBJ2-1; 9 nucleotides align to TRBD2. The CDR3 spans 14 residues. The J segment lost 6 bases and the V segment lost 5 bases, leaving 5 bases of the junction unmatched. Germline CDR1 reads SGHNT; CDR2 reads YENEEA. In nucleotides, the CDR3 is TGTGCCAGCAGCCCCGGGGGACTAGCCAATGAGCAGTTCTTC. Translated, it gives CASSPGGLANEQFF.

This chain links TRBV6-1 with TRBJ2-5, with 10 bases fitting TRBD1. V lost 6 bases and J lost 2; bases outside the gene matches: 3. The germline V gene encodes CDR1 MNHNS and CDR2 SASEGT. This CDR3 has 14 amino acids. CDR3 nucleotide sequence: TGTGCCAGCAGGGGGACAGGGGCTCAAGAGACCCAGTACTTC. This encodes CASRGTGAQETQYF.

The gene calls are TRBV25-1 and TRBJ2-1; the match to TRBD2 covers 7 bases. The CDR3 has 16 residues. Per the germline V gene, CDR1 is MGHDK and CDR2 is SYGVNS. V lost 2 bases, J lost 4 bases, and 8 bases stayed unmatched. CDR3 sequence reads: CASSERRGGGYNEQFF. As DNA, the CDR3 is TGTGCCAGCAGTGAACGTCGGGGCGGGGGTTACAATGAGCAGTTCTTC. Looking up the rest from reference TRBV25-1 and TRBJ2-1 gives the full variable domain: EADIYQTPRYLVIGTGKKITLECSQTMGHDKMYWYQQDPGMELHLIHYSYGVNSTEKGDLSSESTVSRIRTEHFPLTLESARPSHTSQYLCASSERRGGGYNEQFFGPGTRLTVL.

CDR3 protein: CASSLAGSYEQYF. The DNA of the CDR3 is TGCGCCAGCAGCTTGGCAGGCAGCTACGAGCAGTACTTC. This chain connects TRBV5-1 to TRBJ2-7; the D is unclear. This CDR3 is 13 amino acids long. V was pared by 0 bases and J by 3 bases, with 7 bases between. Germline assignment: CDR1 SGHRS and CDR2 YFSETQ.

V and J are TRBV4-1 and TRBJ2-3, with 13 bases that match TRBD2. Germline V gives CDR1 MGHRA, CDR2 YSYEKL. The trim removed 4 bases at V and 0 bases at J, leaving 7 bases unmatched. The CDR3 runs 18 residues. Here the CDR3 DNA reads TGCGCCAGCAGCCGCTCCGGACTAGCGGGGGATAGCACAGATACGCAGTATTTT. Encoded protein: CASSRSGLAGDSTDTQYF.

The genes are TRBV5-4 and TRBJ2-2; perhaps TRBD1 as D (5 bases). This CDR3 contains 14 residues. V was clipped by 1 base and J by 7 bases, with 11 bases between them. The germline gives CDR1 SGHNT, CDR2 YYREEE (reference sequence). CDR3 nucleotide sequence: TGTGCCAGCAGCTTGTATGGGGCGAGCGGGGAGCTGTTTTTT. This sequence encodes CASSLYGASGELFF.

The chain recombines TRBV28 with TRBJ2-1; 13 positions match TRBD2. This CDR3 is built from 18 residues. The germline CDR1 and CDR2 sequences are MDHEN and SYDVKM. With V trimmed by 1 base and J by 8 bases, 11 bases remained unmatched. The CDR3 bases are TGTGCCAGCAGTTTATATCCGACTAGCGGGGGGAGGGGAGATGAGCAGTTCTTC. Translated: CASSLYPTSGGRGDEQFF.

V gene TRBV7-8 combines with J gene TRBJ2-3, with D unclear. Trimming left V 1 base short and J 0 bases short, with 8 bases between. This CDR3 spans 15 amino acids. Per the germline V gene, CDR1 is SGHVS and CDR2 is FQNEAQ. DNA for the CDR3: TGTGCCAGCAGCTTAGACAGCCCTAGCACAGATACGCAGTATTTT. This sequence encodes CASSLDSPSTDTQYF.

The J gene is TRBJ2-7, the V gene TRBV4-3, with D maybe TRBD2 (5 bases). CDR3 size: 15 residues. V dropped 2 bases and J dropped 6 bases, with 17 bases sitting between them. CDR1 is LGHNA and CDR2 is YSLEER in the germline V gene. This chain's CDR3 is CASSQQRELGVEQYF. In nucleotides, the CDR3 is TGCGCCAGCAGCCAACAACGAGAGCTCGGGGTCGAGCAGTACTTC.

This chain joins TRBV9 and TRBJ2-1, with TRBD2 identical over 7 bases. Germline loops: CDR1 SGDLS, CDR2 YYNGEE. This CDR3 region has 13 residues. Trimming at V came to 2 bases and at J to 6 bases, leaving 2 bases not matched to a gene. This chain's CDR3 is CASSVGLVNEQFF. In nucleotides, the CDR3 is TGTGCCAGCAGCGTCGGACTAGTCAATGAGCAGTTCTTC. Based on the CDR3 plus reference TRBV9 and TRBJ2-1, the full variable domain is DSGVTQTPKHLITATGQRVTLRCSPRSGDLSVYWYQQSLDQGLQFLIQYYNGEERAKGNILERFSAQQFPDLHSELNLSSLELGDSALYFCASSVGLVNEQFFGPGTRLTVL.

This clone was observed a handful of times. V usage is TRBV7-9 and J usage is TRBJ1-5, with D maybe TRBD1 (6 bases). The germline gives CDR1 SEHNR, CDR2 FQNEAQ (reference sequence). With 1 base removed from V and 3 bases from J, the gap between germline ends came to 13 bases. The CDR3 sequence is 16 residues long. For the CDR3, the DNA is TGTGCCAGCAGCTTAGACAGGGATTCTTACAATCAGCCCCAGCATTTT. Translated, it gives CASSLDRDSYNQPQHF.